Listed below are T cell receptor beta chains from one sample, sequenced in a study of post-analysis software for immune sequencing data. MiXCR, applied by TCRdb to the PCR reads, yields one record per CDR3 protein. Of 750,000 to 950,000 distinct CDR3 sequences in the sample, approximately 44% are singletons; the top ten hold just under 5%. The sequenced sample was blood. These receptors originate from a girl between 10 and 17 years old with multiple sclerosis. Each CDR3 is given with its conserved first and last residue. D genes are given only for firm matches. Not all rows give a size; the values are once, few, many and, for expanded clones, a class.

CDR3 DNA,CDR3 protein,J gene,D gene,CDR3 length,V gene,clone size
TGCGCCAGCAGCCTAGGGGACTCCTCGGGTCCGTTCTTC,CASSLGDSSGPFF,TRBJ2-1,.,13,TRBV5-1,.
TGTGCCAGCATCTACCCCACACAGGGGCCACCCTCCTACGAGCAGTACTTC,CASIYPTQGPPSYEQYF,TRBJ2-7,TRBD1,17,TRBV6-4,few
TGTGCCAGCAGTTACGAACGGGCCTACGAGCAGTACTTC,CASSYERAYEQYF,TRBJ2-7,.,13,TRBV6-5,few
TGCAGCGTTGAAAATCGGGACAGTCCCTACGAGCAGTACTTC,CSVENRDSPYEQYF,TRBJ2-7,TRBD1,14,TRBV29-1,.
TGCGCCAGCAGCTTCGTGTCAGATACGCAGTATTTT,CASSFVSDTQYF,TRBJ2-3,.,12,TRBV5-1,.
TGTGCCAGCAGTTCCGGGACGGATGGGGGAAATCAGCCCCAGCATTTT,CASSSGTDGGNQPQHF,TRBJ1-5,.,16,TRBV27,.
TGCGCCAGCAGCTACTCCGGGACCCGCGGCAATGAGCAGTTCTTC,CASSYSGTRGNEQFF,TRBJ2-1,.,15,TRBV5-1,.
TGTGCCAGCAGCTCCCCCTTCATGGTGTCCTACGAGCAGTACTTC,CASSSPFMVSYEQYF,TRBJ2-7,.,15,TRBV7-2,.
TGTGCCAGCAGTTCGGCGGGACAGGGGTACTACAATGAGCAGTTCTTC,CASSSAGQGYYNEQFF,TRBJ2-1,TRBD1,16,TRBV28,.
TGCAGTGCTAGAGATCAGCGCAGCGGGGAGACCCAGTACTTC,CSARDQRSGETQYF,TRBJ2-5,.,14,TRBV20-1,few
TGTGCCAGCAGCTTGGGCTTTGAGGAGACCCAGTACTTC,CASSLGFEETQYF,TRBJ2-5,.,13,TRBV5-5,few
TGCAGTGCTAGAGCCTGGGACCGTGAAGCTTTCTTT,CSARAWDREAFF,TRBJ1-1,.,12,TRBV20-1,.
TGTGCCAGCAGCACATCGAATAGCAATCAGCCCCAGCATTTT,CASSTSNSNQPQHF,TRBJ1-5,.,14,TRBV7-8,.
TGCAGTGCTACCGTGGGACTAGCGGGAAACCCCGAGCAGTACTTC,CSATVGLAGNPEQYF,TRBJ2-7,TRBD2,15,TRBV20-1,.
TGTGCCAGCTCGGGGGGAGGGAAGAACTATGGCTACACCTTC,CASSGGGKNYGYTF,TRBJ1-2,.,14,TRBV6-6,.
TGCGCCAGCAGCTCAACCGGGCCCTTTGACTACGAGCAGTACTTC,CASSSTGPFDYEQYF,TRBJ2-7,.,15,TRBV5-1,.
TGTGCCAGCAGCCGAGACAATCAGCCCCAGCATTTT,CASSRDNQPQHF,TRBJ1-5,.,12,TRBV3-1,.
TGTGCCAGCAGCCCCCGGGACAGGGCTAACTATGGCTACACCTTC,CASSPRDRANYGYTF,TRBJ1-2,TRBD1,15,TRBV7-8,.
TGCAGTGCTAGAGATCTGACTAGCGGAGACTACGAGCAGTACTTC,CSARDLTSGDYEQYF,TRBJ2-7,TRBD2,15,TRBV20-1,.
TGCAGTGCTACCGGGACTAGCAGTGAGCAGTTCTTC,CSATGTSSEQFF,TRBJ2-1,TRBD2,12,TRBV20-1,.
TGTGCCATCAGCCAAGGGTCCTACGAGCAGTACTTC,CAISQGSYEQYF,TRBJ2-7,.,12,TRBV10-3,few
TGTGCCAGCAGCTTAGCTGGCGACTATCCCACCCAAGAGACCCAGTACTTC,CASSLAGDYPTQETQYF,TRBJ2-5,.,17,TRBV7-9,.
TGTGCCAGCAGTTTCCAGGCGGGGGCCACAGATACGCAGTATTTT,CASSFQAGATDTQYF,TRBJ2-3,.,15,TRBV28,.
TGTGCCAGCCTTCGGGGGACACCAGGAGGAGTCTCCTACGAGCAGTACTTC,CASLRGTPGGVSYEQYF,TRBJ2-7,.,17,TRBV6-6,few
TGTGCCAGCAGGGGCACTAGCGTCCAAGAGACCCAGTACTTC,CASRGTSVQETQYF,TRBJ2-5,TRBD2,14,TRBV6-6,few
TGTGCCAGCGAGGGAGGTGATACGCAGTATTTT,CASEGGDTQYF,TRBJ2-3,.,11,TRBV6-1,few
TGCAGTGCTAGAGATAGCAGTAGCTATGGCTACACCTTC,CSARDSSSYGYTF,TRBJ1-2,.,13,TRBV20-1,.
TGTGCCAGCAGCGAGTCGGACACCGGAGGCGAGCAGTACTTC,CASSESDTGGEQYF,TRBJ2-7,.,14,TRBV7-2,.
TGTGCCAGCAGTCCTAGCGGGAGGTACAATGAGCAGTTCTTC,CASSPSGRYNEQFF,TRBJ2-1,TRBD2,14,TRBV12-3/TRBV12-4,.
TGTGCCAGCAGTCCGACCATCGTTGTGGGGGACTATGGCTACACCTTC,CASSPTIVVGDYGYTF,TRBJ1-2,.,16,TRBV12-3/TRBV12-4,.
TGTGCCACCTCCGGTCCAGAAGCCTCCTATGGCTACACCTTC,CATSGPEASYGYTF,TRBJ1-2,.,14,TRBV24-1,.
TGTGCCAGCAGCCGAACTAGCGGGAGGTTCTACAATGAGCAGTTCTTC,CASSRTSGRFYNEQFF,TRBJ2-1,TRBD2,16,TRBV5-6,.
TGTGCCAGCAGCGTAGAGTCCCGCGGGAGGGGTGTCGACGAGCAGTACTTC,CASSVESRGRGVDEQYF,TRBJ2-7,TRBD2,17,TRBV9,.